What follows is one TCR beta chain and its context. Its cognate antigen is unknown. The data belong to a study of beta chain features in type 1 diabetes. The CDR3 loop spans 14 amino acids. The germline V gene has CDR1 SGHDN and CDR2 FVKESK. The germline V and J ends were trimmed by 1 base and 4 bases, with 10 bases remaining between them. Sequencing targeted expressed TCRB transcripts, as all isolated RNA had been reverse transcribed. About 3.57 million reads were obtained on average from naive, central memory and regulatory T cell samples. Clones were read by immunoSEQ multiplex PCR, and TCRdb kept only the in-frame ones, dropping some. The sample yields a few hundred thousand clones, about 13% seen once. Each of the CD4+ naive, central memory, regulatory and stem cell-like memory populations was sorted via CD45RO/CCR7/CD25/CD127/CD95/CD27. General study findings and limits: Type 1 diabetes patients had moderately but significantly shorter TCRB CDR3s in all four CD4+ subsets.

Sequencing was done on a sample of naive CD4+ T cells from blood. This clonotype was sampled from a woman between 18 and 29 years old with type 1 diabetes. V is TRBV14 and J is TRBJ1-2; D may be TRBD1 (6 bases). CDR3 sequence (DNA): TGTGCCAGCAGCCAAGGACAGGTCTTCTATGGCTACACCTTC. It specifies CASSQGQVFYGYTF. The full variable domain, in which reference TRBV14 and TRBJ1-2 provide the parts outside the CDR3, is EAGVTQFPSHSVIEKGQTVTLRCDPISGHDNLYWYRRVMGKEIKFLLHFVKESKQDESGMPNNRFLAERTGGTYSTLKVQPAELEDSGVYFCASSQGQVFYGYTFGSGTRLTVV.